This passage covers 32 T cell receptor beta chains from one sample sequenced in a study of tissue T cells after allogeneic stem cell transplantation. Sequenced by immunoSEQ multiplex PCR; TCRdb stores in-frame clones only, minus some. The table has about 3,500 clones, approximately 53% seen once. Time point meaning: mouse harvest day 14 after allogeneic transplant. Mouse grafts combined 10^7 T-cell-depleted bone marrow cells with 10^6 splenic CD5+ T cells. What was sequenced was gut tissue. Every receptor here comes from a female BALB/c mouse given C57BL/6 T cells with graft-versus-host disease after an allogeneic hematopoietic cell transplant.

This clone showed up just a few times. Gene names refer to mouse genes. Incomplete CDR3 DNA: TGTGCCAGCAGCCCCCTTCGATATGAACAGTAC. This sequence encodes CASSPLRYEQY. The whole CDR3 sequence reads CASSPLRYEQYF. V and J are TRBV4 and TRBJ2-7, with D hard to call. The CDR3 end lies 1 residue beyond the end of the read and is filled in from the germline J gene. V was cut by 5 bases and J by 4 bases, with 9 bases left in between. This CDR3 has 12 amino acids. CDR1 and CDR2 from the germline V gene are LGHDT and YNNKQL (reference sequence).

This clone was counted between two and nine times. The gene symbols are mouse symbols. Read coverage stops 1 residue before the CDR3 terminus; the germline J gene supplies the remainder. The rearrangement uses TRBV13-3 and TRBJ1-4; 8 positions agree with TRBD1. CDR1 and CDR2 (germline): NNHDY, SYVADS. J lost 3 bases, V lost 4 bases, and 5 bases had no gene match. This CDR3 region has 15 residues. The chain's CDR3 is CASSPRGRPNERLFF. The part of the CDR3 DNA that was read is TGTGCCAGCAGTCCCAGGGGGCGCCCCAACGAAAGATTATTT.

With respect to this clone: Mouse names are used for the genes. The missing CDR3 end, 1 residue past where the read stops, is filled in from the germline J gene. This chain uses TRBV26 with TRBJ2-2; D perhaps matches TRBD1 (6 bases). This CDR3 spans 15 amino acids. Germline V gene lookup returns CDR1 KGHPV and CDR2 FQNQEV (reference sequence). Trimming shortened V by 3 bases and J by 0 bases, and 8 bases separated the two germline ends. Incomplete CDR3 DNA: TGTGCCAGCAGTCTCGGGACAACAAACACCGGGCAGCTCTAC. It encodes CASSLGTTNTGQLY. The whole CDR3 sequence reads CASSLGTTNTGQLYF.

About this clone: Gene and germline names: mouse. The CDR3 goes on 1 residue after the read ends, and that part is filled in from the germline J gene. This chain uses TRBV12-2 with TRBJ1-4; TRBD1 agrees at 9 bases. CDR1 and CDR2 from the germline V gene are SGHLS and HYDKME. The CDR3 covers 14 residues. V lost 1 base to trimming and J lost 7 bases; unmatched junction nucleotides: 3. CDR3 region: CASSLGTGTERLFF. The covered CDR3 bases are TGTGCCAGCTCTCTGGGGACAGGGACCGAAAGATTATTT. The whole variable domain, filled in from reference TRBV12-2 and TRBJ1-4, reads NSGVVQSPRYIIKGKGERSILKCIPISGHLSVAWYQQTQGQELKFFIQHYDKMERDKGNLPSRFSVQQFDDYHSEMNMSALELEDSAVYFCASSLGTGTERLFFGHGTKLSVL.

A note on this clone: Germline and genes: mouse. The CDR3 protein is CASSPLGPSQNTLYF. The covered CDR3 bases are TGTGCCAGCAGCCCCCTGGGGCCTAGTCAAAACACCTTGTAC. The V call is TRBV14, the J call TRBJ2-4; tentative D call: TRBD2 (6 bases). The CDR3 end is not reached by the read, which stops 1 residue before it; the germline J gene fills it in. This CDR3 region has 15 residues. Trimming stripped 5 bases from V and 0 bases from J, with 13 bases between. CDR1 SGHDT and CDR2 FRDEAV come from the germline V gene.

As for this clone: Mouse names are used for the genes. The CDR3 end is not reached by the read, which stops 1 residue before it; the germline J gene fills it in. The chain employs TRBV1 and TRBJ2-3, with D perhaps TRBD2 (6 bases). Germline lookup yields CDR1 NSQYPW and CDR2 LRSPGD (reference sequence). There are 16 residues in the CDR3. Trimming pared 0 bases from V and 0 bases from J, leaving 10 bases between. The sequenced part of the CDR3 DNA is TGCACCTGCAGTGCAGATCGGGGGACTAGTGCAGAAACGCTGTAT. Encoded protein: CTCSADRGTSAETLY. The whole CDR3 is CTCSADRGTSAETLYF.

Details on this clone: The genes and germline here are from mouse. Read sequence stops 1 residue before the CDR3 end, and the germline J gene provides the missing end. The rearrangement joins TRBV19 to TRBJ2-2; 8 bases align to TRBD1. Germline V gives CDR1 FNHDT, CDR2 SITEND (reference sequence). The CDR3 spans 14 residues. Unmatched junction bases numbered 1, after V lost 4 bases and J lost 2 bases. CDR3: CASSHRGNTGQLYF. The CDR3 DNA, read in part, is TGTGCCAGCAGTCACAGGGGGAACACCGGGCAGCTCTAC.

This clone has more than one count but fewer than ten. Gene names and germline match the mouse. Sequencing ends 1 residue short of the CDR3 end; the germline J gene provides the rest. The V gene is TRBV26, the J gene TRBJ2-7; 11 positions agree with TRBD2. The CDR3 is 15 amino acids. V lost 6 bases and J lost 0; bases outside the gene matches: 4. Germline assignment: CDR1 KGHPV and CDR2 FQNQEV (reference sequence). The CDR3 loop reads CASSPGTGGSYEQYF. Incomplete CDR3 DNA: TGTGCCAGCAGCCCTGGGACTGGGGGCTCCTATGAACAGTAC. Drawing the rest from reference TRBV26 and TRBJ2-7, the complete variable domain is NSKVIQTPRYLVKGQGQKAKMRCIPEKGHPVVFWYQQNKNNEFKFLINFQNQEVLQQIDMTEKRFSAECPSNSPCSLEIQSSEAGDSALYLCASSPGTGGSYEQYFGPGTRLTVL.

Points on this clone: Gene names refer to mouse genes. The read gets to within 1 residue of the CDR3 end, and the germline J gene fills in the rest. This rearrangement joins TRBV1 to TRBJ1-1; D not resolved. The ends were cut back, 0 bases at V and 0 bases at J, with 5 bases in the middle. This CDR3 is 14 amino acids long. The germline gives CDR1 NSQYPW, CDR2 LRSPGD (reference sequence). The CDR3 DNA, read in part, is TGCACCTGCAGTGCAGATCTGGCAAACACAGAAGTCTTC. The encoded protein is CTCSADLANTEVF. In full, the CDR3 is CTCSADLANTEVFF.

This clone is labeled as medium-sized. Gene names denote mouse genes. Read coverage stops 1 residue before the CDR3 terminus; the germline J gene supplies the remainder. This chain links TRBV26 with TRBJ2-2; possible D gene TRBD2, 7 bases. The CDR3 is 13 amino acids. V was cut by 2 bases and J by 9 bases, with 10 bases left in between. In germline, CDR1 is KGHPV, CDR2 FQNQEV (reference sequence). The DNA read from the CDR3 is TGTGCCAGCAGTCTGAGCTGGGGGCGGCAGCTCTAC. It yields the protein CASSLSWGRQLY. Given in full, the CDR3 is CASSLSWGRQLYF.

In its sample, this clone was seen a few times. Any gene name here is a mouse gene name. The read comes to an end 1 residue before the CDR3 does, leaving the germline J gene to fill in the end. This CDR3 is also generated by other DNA sequences in the sample. This sequence joins TRBV19 and TRBJ2-7; 11 bases agree with TRBD2. CDR3 size: 14 residues. V lost 3 bases to trimming and J lost 4 bases; unmatched junction nucleotides: 3. Germline CDR1 is FNHDT and CDR2 is SITEND (reference sequence). This CDR3 is CASSTGTGGYEQYF. The CDR3 DNA, read in part, is TGTGCCAGCAGTACCGGGACTGGGGGTTATGAACAGTAC.

This clone appeared a few times. All gene names here are mouse names. The sequence runs out 1 residue before the end of the CDR3; the remainder is reconstructed from the germline J gene. V is TRBV26 and J is TRBJ2-4, with TRBD2 as a possible D gene (5 bases). Per the germline V gene, CDR1 is KGHPV and CDR2 is FQNQEV (reference sequence). The CDR3 is made up of 13 amino acids. V lost 3 bases to trimming and J lost 3 bases, with 7 bases between them. CDR3 sequence: CASSLGEQNTLYF. CDR3 DNA, as far as it was read: TGTGCCAGCAGTCTTGGGGAGCAAAACACCTTGTAC.

Of note for this clone: Gene names and germline refer to mouse. The read ends 1 residue shy of where the CDR3 ends; the end is completed using the germline J gene. The rearrangement links TRBV13-1 to TRBJ1-3, with 8 nucleotides matching TRBD1. This CDR3 is 14 amino acids long. J lost 4 bases, V lost 3 bases, and 3 bases had no gene match. Germline CDR1 and CDR2: NSHNY and SYGAGN. The covered CDR3 bases are TGTGCCAGCAGTGGGACAGGGATCGGAAATACGCTCTAT. Its translation: CASSGTGIGNTLY. The whole CDR3 reads CASSGTGIGNTLYF.

With respect to this clone: The gene names here belong to mouse. The read stops 1 residue short of the end of the CDR3; the missing end is completed from the germline J gene. This chain uses TRBV26 with TRBJ2-2; TRBD1 matches at 7 bases. The germline CDR1 and CDR2 sequences are KGHPV and FQNQEV (reference sequence). The CDR3 totals 15 residues. Germline trimming cut 3 bases from V and 0 bases from J; bases unmatched to any gene: 1. The covered CDR3 bases are TGTGCCAGCAGTCTCGGGACAGCAAACACCGGGCAGCTCTAC. Translated, it gives CASSLGTANTGQLY. The complete CDR3 reads CASSLGTANTGQLYF.

Comments on this clone: The genes and germline here are from mouse. The observed sequence ends 1 residue before the CDR3 terminus, with the missing tail filled in from the germline J gene. This chain uses TRBV26 with TRBJ1-5; D is uncertain. The CDR3 is 16 amino acids. Germline V gives CDR1 KGHPV, CDR2 FQNQEV (reference sequence). Trimming removed 0 bases from V and 0 bases from J, with 9 bases in between. The sequenced CDR3 bases are TGTGCCAGCAGTCTGTCTCCGGGATATAACAACCAGGCTCCGCTT. This gives the protein CASSLSPGYNNQAPL. Given in full, the CDR3 is CASSLSPGYNNQAPLF.

As for this clone: The genes and germline here are from mouse. Read sequence stops 1 residue before the CDR3 end, and the germline J gene provides the missing end. The V call is TRBV23, the J call TRBJ2-3. Germline V gene lookup returns CDR1 KGHTA and CDR2 FQNQQP. The CDR3 is 12 residues long. The CDR3 loop is CSSSPRTETLYF. CDR3 DNA (partial): TGCTCCAGCAGTCCCCGGACAGAAACGCTGTAT.

The table lists this clone with a few counts. Germline and genes here are mouse. Read data end 1 residue before the CDR3 end; the end is taken from the germline J gene. This chain joins TRBV3 and TRBJ1-2; D might be TRBD1 (6 bases). Trimming cost V 0 bases and J 3 bases, with 8 bases left between them. The CDR3 sequence is 14 residues long. CDR1 SNHLY and CDR2 FYNGKV come from the germline V gene (reference sequence). The CDR3: CASSLAGADSDYTF. The sequenced CDR3 bases are TGTGCCAGCAGCTTAGCGGGGGCAGACTCCGACTACACC.

Note on this clone: Here the gene names and germline are mouse. The CDR3 here is CASSSGQSQNTLYF. The DNA read from the CDR3 is TGTGCAAGCAGCTCGGGACAAAGTCAAAACACCTTGTAC. The rearrangement links TRBV16 to TRBJ2-4; a weak D match, TRBD1 (6 bases). The read ends 1 residue shy of where the CDR3 ends; the end is completed using the germline J gene. This CDR3 region has 14 residues. Germline CDR1 SGHSA, CDR2 FRNQAP. V was shortened by 4 bases and J by 0 bases, with 8 bases between the two germline ends. Combining the CDR3 with reference TRBV16 and TRBJ2-4 gives the whole variable domain NAGVIQTPRHKVTGKGQEATLWCEPISGHSAVFWYRQTIVQGLEFLTYFRNQAPIDDSGMPKERFSAQMPNQSHSTLKIQSTQPQDSAVYLCASSSGQSQNTLYFGAGTRLSVL.

This clone was detected only once. Gene names follow the mouse nomenclature. The read comes to an end 1 residue before the CDR3 does, leaving the germline J gene to fill in the end. The genes are TRBV14 and TRBJ1-1; D might be TRBD1 (5 bases). CDR3 length equals 15 residues. Trimming removed 4 bases from V and 0 bases from J, with 13 bases in between. Germline CDR1 SGHDT, CDR2 FRDEAV. The CDR3 loop reads CASSARTRANTEVFF. The sequenced CDR3 bases are TGTGCCAGCAGTGCCCGGACACGTGCAAACACAGAAGTCTTC.

On this clone: Germline and genes: mouse. With the read ending 1 residue before the CDR3 end, the germline J gene is used to fill in that end. The chain employs TRBV26 and TRBJ2-7; 11 bases line up with TRBD1. Germline assignment: CDR1 KGHPV and CDR2 FQNQEV (reference sequence). V lost 3 bases to trimming and J lost 7 bases; unmatched junction nucleotides: 5. This CDR3 spans 14 amino acids. The sequenced CDR3 bases are TGTGCCAGCAGTCTCACGGACAGGGGGCGAGAACAGTAC. Its translation: CASSLTDRGREQY. The entire CDR3 protein reads CASSLTDRGREQYF.

A word on this clone: Gene names denote mouse genes. The read finishes 1 residue shy of the CDR3 end, and the germline J gene is used to complete it. This chain links TRBV5 with TRBJ2-4; 7 bases agree with TRBD1. The germline V gene has CDR1 LGHNA and CDR2 YNLKQL (reference sequence). There are 14 residues in the CDR3. The J segment lost 1 base and the V segment lost 4 bases, leaving 2 bases of the junction unmatched. CDR3 sequence: CASSLGQGQNTLYF. The CDR3 DNA, read in part, is TGTGCCAGCAGCCTCGGACAGGGTCAAAACACCTTGTAC.

In regard to this clone: Any gene name here is a mouse gene name. The read ends 1 residue before the CDR3 terminus; that terminus is restored from the germline J gene. V usage is TRBV12-1 and J usage is TRBJ2-3, with TRBD2 matching over 12 bases. The CDR3 runs to 14 residues. Germline-derived CDR1 and CDR2 are SGHSN and HYEKVE. This CDR3 is CAAPGTGGAETLYF. The DNA read from the CDR3 is TGTGCAGCTCCCGGGACTGGGGGGGCAGAAACGCTGTAT.

On this clone: Gene and germline names: mouse. The read terminates 1 residue before the CDR3 end, so the remaining end is supplied by the germline J gene. V usage is TRBV3 and J usage is TRBJ2-3, with TRBD2 identical over 12 bases. The CDR3 spans 15 residues. J was trimmed by 5 bases and V by 5 bases; bases with no gene match: 5. Germline CDR1 SNHLY, CDR2 FYNGKV (reference sequence). The CDR3 spells CASSPGLGGIETLYF. The CDR3 bases that were read are TGTGCCAGCAGCCCCGGACTGGGGGGGATAGAAACGCTGTAT.

Concerning this clone itself: The gene symbols are mouse symbols. The CDR3 end falls 1 residue outside the read, so it is completed with the germline J gene. V gene TRBV2 combines with J gene TRBJ2-7; no firm D call. The CDR3 runs 14 residues. Germline CDR1 and CDR2: LGHNA and YSYQKL. V gave up 0 bases and J gave up 0 bases, with 6 bases separating them. The CDR3 is CASSQERDSYEQYF. The part of the CDR3 DNA that was read is TGTGCCAGCAGCCAAGAGAGGGACTCCTATGAACAGTAC.

Concerning this clone: The gene names here belong to mouse. From the germline J gene comes the end of the CDR3, since the read stops 1 residue before it. The rearrangement joins TRBV23 to TRBJ1-5. The CDR3 has 13 amino acids. The germline V gene encodes CDR1 KGHTA and CDR2 FQNQQP. This chain's CDR3 is CSSSPRNNQAPLF. CDR3 DNA (partial): TGCTCCAGCAGTCCACGGAACAACCAGGCTCCGCTT.

This clone has a single count. Gene names follow the mouse nomenclature. The sample has other DNA sequences that encode this CDR3 too. CDR3 amino acids: CASSRQISNERLFF. The sequenced part of the CDR3 DNA is TGTGCCAGCAGTCGACAGATTTCCAACGAAAGATTATTT. The rearrangement uses TRBV26 and TRBJ1-4; tentatively, D is TRBD1 (5 bases). The read is 1 residue too short to cover the CDR3 end, so that end is filled in from the germline J gene. V lost 4 bases and J lost 0, with 6 bases in between. The germline gives CDR1 KGHPV, CDR2 FQNQEV (reference sequence). This CDR3 is 14 amino acids long.

The table lists this clone with a few counts. Gene names follow the mouse nomenclature. The read stops 1 residue short of the end of the CDR3; the missing end is completed from the germline J gene. This chain links TRBV2 with TRBJ2-5; TRBD1 might be the D (5 bases). Trimming stripped 1 base from V and 4 bases from J, with 6 bases between. Germline V gene sequence: CDR1 LGHNA, CDR2 YSYQKL. This CDR3 region has 13 residues. The covered CDR3 bases are TGTGCCAGCAGCCAAGGCAGGGAAGACACCCAGTAC. Its translation is CASSQGREDTQY. The complete CDR3 sequence is CASSQGREDTQYF. The full variable domain, in which reference TRBV2 and TRBJ2-5 provide the parts outside the CDR3, is DPKIIQKPKYLVAVTGSEKILICEQYLGHNAMYWYRQSAKKPLEFMFSYSYQKLMDNQTASSRFQPQSSKKNHLDLQITALKPDDSATYFCASSQGREDTQYFGPGTRLLVL.

Details on this clone: Gene and germline names: mouse. The read terminates 1 residue before the CDR3 end, so the remaining end is supplied by the germline J gene. The chain combines TRBV26 with TRBJ2-5; the D gene is possibly TRBD1 (7 bases). The CDR3 extends over 14 amino acids. Trimming stripped 0 bases from V and 6 bases from J, with 10 bases between. Germline CDR1 is KGHPV and CDR2 is FQNQEV (reference sequence). The CDR3 region is CASSLSGGADTQYF. Partial CDR3 DNA: TGTGCCAGCAGTCTGTCAGGGGGCGCGGACACCCAGTAC.

As for this clone: The gene names here belong to mouse. Read coverage stops 1 residue before the CDR3 terminus; the germline J gene supplies the remainder. The chain is built from TRBV12-2 and TRBJ2-5; 10 positions match TRBD2. The V gene end was trimmed by 2 bases and the J gene end by 5 bases; junction bases not matched to a gene: 3. This CDR3 comprises 14 residues. Germline V gene sequence: CDR1 SGHLS, CDR2 HYDKME. The covered CDR3 bases are TGTGCCAGCTCTCCAAGGGACTGGGGAGACACCCAGTAC. It is translated as CASSPRDWGDTQY. The complete CDR3 protein is CASSPRDWGDTQYF.

Of note for this clone: Gene names denote mouse genes. The CDR3 end lies 1 residue beyond the end of the read and is filled in from the germline J gene. V gene TRBV24 combines with J gene TRBJ1-5, with a tentative D call TRBD1 (6 bases). The CDR3 extends over 16 amino acids. Germline V lookup: CDR1 KGHTA, CDR2 FRNEEI. The V gene lost 2 bases and the J gene lost 0 bases, with 11 bases spanning the gap. CDR3 residues: CASSLSRGDNNQAPLF. The sequenced CDR3 bases are TGTGCCAGCAGTCTGAGCAGGGGTGATAACAACCAGGCTCCGCTT.

On this clone itself: Here the gene names and germline are mouse. The read comes to an end 1 residue before the CDR3 does, leaving the germline J gene to fill in the end. V usage is TRBV26 and J usage is TRBJ2-7, with 7 positions matching TRBD2. The CDR3 is 14 residues long. The V and J ends lost 2 bases and 1 base, in that order; junction bases with no gene match: 2. Germline CDR1 is KGHPV and CDR2 is FQNQEV (reference sequence). CDR3 sequence reads: CASSLGWGSYEQYF. CDR3 bases read: TGTGCCAGCAGTCTGGGCTGGGGGTCCTATGAACAGTAC.

Concerning this clone: Genes and germline are mouse. The sequenced fragment ends 1 residue before the CDR3 boundary, so the rest is inferred from the germline J gene. The chain combines TRBV16 with TRBJ2-1; either TRBD1 or TRBD2 may fit D (5 bases each). Trimming left V 4 bases short and J 1 base short, with 11 bases between. The CDR3 covers 15 residues. Germline V gene sequence: CDR1 SGHSA, CDR2 FRNQAP. The CDR3 loop is CASSSPRGNYAEQFF. The part of the CDR3 DNA that was read is TGTGCAAGCAGCTCCCCGCGGGGGAACTATGCTGAGCAGTTC.